A selection of T cell receptor beta chains follows, all from one sample in a study of T cell responses to AZD1222 COVID-19 vaccine. Sequencing was performed with immunoSEQ multiplex PCR; in TCRdb, only in-frame clones are kept and a portion is missing. The sample lists roughly 100,000 clones, around 94% occurring once. Source: peripheral blood, taken on day 0 of AZD1222 vaccination. These receptors all come from an adult in good health. Each CDR3 is given with its conserved first and last residue. Fields, in order: D gene, V gene, J gene, clone size, CDR3 DNA, CDR3 protein. A D gene is named only where the DNA matches it firmly. The size entry is marked missing in some rows and otherwise reads once, few, many or a size class.

-	TRBV6-2/TRBV6-3	TRBJ1-2	-	TGTGCCAGCAGTTATGGGGGGCCGGGAGGCTACACCTTC	CASSYGGPGGYTF
-	TRBV7-2	TRBJ1-5	-	TGTGCCAGCAGCTTAGTACATAGCAATCAGCCCCAGCATTTT	CASSLVHSNQPQHF
TRBD1	TRBV18	TRBJ1-1	-	TGTGCCAGCTCACCGACGACAGGGGAGAACACTGAAGCTTTCTTT	CASSPTTGENTEAFF
-	TRBV7-9	TRBJ1-6	-	TGTGCCAGCAGCTTAGGGTCGCATTTCTCACCCCTCCACTTT	CASSLGSHFSPLHF
-	TRBV7-2	TRBJ2-2	-	TGTGCCAGCAGCCCGATCTGGGGGGCCGGCACCGGGGAGCTGTTTTTT	CASSPIWGAGTGELFF
TRBD2	TRBV6-1	TRBJ2-3	-	TGTGCCAGCAGTGACGGTATCTGGCTAGCGGGGATCACAGATACGCAGTATTTT	CASSDGIWLAGITDTQYF
-	TRBV7-7	TRBJ2-2	-	TGTGCTAGCAGCTTGGGGCTAGCGAACGCGAACACCGGGGAGCTGTTTTTT	CASSLGLANANTGELFF
TRBD1	TRBV2	TRBJ1-2	-	TGTGCCAGCAGTGTAGGGACAGACTATGGCTACACCTTC	CASSVGTDYGYTF
-	TRBV19	TRBJ1-5	-	TGTGCCAGTAGTATAGGGCCGGGCTATGGTCAGCCCCAGCATTTT	CASSIGPGYGQPQHF
-	TRBV29-1	TRBJ1-1	-	TGCAGCGTTGTAGCATTGAACACTGAAGCTTTCTTT	CSVVALNTEAFF
TRBD1	TRBV5-8	TRBJ2-1	-	TGTGCCAGCAGCGTGGACAGGGGCCCTTACAATGAGCAGTTCTTC	CASSVDRGPYNEQFF
TRBD1	TRBV5-6	TRBJ1-2	-	TGTGCCAGCAGCCCTGACAGGGCCTACTATGGCTACACCTTC	CASSPDRAYYGYTF
-	TRBV6-5	TRBJ1-1	-	TGTGCCAGCAGGGACAAAATGAACACTGAAGCTTTCTTT	CASRDKMNTEAFF
TRBD1	TRBV12-5	TRBJ2-7	-	TGTGCTAGTGGTTTAACGGACAGGGCAAAATTCCAGCAGTACTTC	CASGLTDRAKFQQYF
-	TRBV7-8	TRBJ1-4	-	TGTGCCAGCAGCTTAGATAGGGCTAATGAAAAACTGTTTTTT	CASSLDRANEKLFF
-	TRBV19	TRBJ2-2	-	TGTGCCAGTAGAGGTCCGGAGGGGCGGCGGAACACCGGGGAGCTGTTTTTT	CASRGPEGRRNTGELFF
-	TRBV28	TRBJ1-2	-	TGTGCCAGCAGTTTATCGTGGAACTATGGCTACACCTTC	CASSLSWNYGYTF
-	TRBV4-1	TRBJ1-2	once	TGCGCCAGCAGGCCCGGCCTGCGAACCACTCTCTATGGCTACACCTTC	CASRPGLRTTLYGYTF
-	TRBV19	TRBJ1-5	-	TGTGCCAGTAGTGCTTGGGCAGCAAAAGAGCCCCAGCATTTT	CASSAWAAKEPQHF
TRBD2	TRBV24-1	TRBJ2-1	-	TGTGCCACCAGTGTCCAAGGGACTAGCGGGAGGCATGAGCAGTTCTTC	CATSVQGTSGRHEQFF
-	TRBV18	TRBJ2-5	-	TGTGCCAGCTCACCCGGGTCCCAAGAGACCCAGTACTTC	CASSPGSQETQYF
-	TRBV19	TRBJ1-2	-	TGTGCCAGTACCCTCACCGGGGTGCCGGATGGCTACACCTTC	CASTLTGVPDGYTF
-	TRBV29-1	TRBJ2-7	-	TGCAGCGTTGAACCGGGAATGAACGAGCAGTACTTC	CSVEPGMNEQYF
TRBD1	TRBV30	TRBJ2-4	-	TGTGCCTGGAGTCCAGCGGACAGGGTAAACATTCAGTACTTC	CAWSPADRVNIQYF
-	TRBV2	TRBJ1-1	-	TGTGCCAGCCGGGAGACACTTACGGGGGACACTGAAGCTTTCTTT	CASRETLTGDTEAFF
-	TRBV18	TRBJ1-3	-	TGTGCCAGCTCACCACATGGGTTAGGAGCGGGAAACACCATATATTTT	CASSPHGLGAGNTIYF
-	TRBV6-5	TRBJ2-7	-	TGTGCCAGCAACCTCGGGCCCAGCTCCTACGAGCAGTACTTC	CASNLGPSSYEQYF
TRBD1	TRBV11-3	TRBJ1-6	-	TGTGCCAGCAGCTCTCGGACAGGGGCGAGCTATAATTCACCCCTCCACTTT	CASSSRTGASYNSPLHF
-	TRBV25-1	TRBJ2-5	-	TGTGCCAGCAGTGAGAGTCAGGGGATAGAGACCCAGTACTTC	CASSESQGIETQYF
-	TRBV29-1	TRBJ1-1	-	TGCAGCGCCGGGCGGTACACTGAAGCTTTCTTT	CSAGRYTEAFF
-	TRBV27	TRBJ1-2	-	TGTGCCAGCAGTTTATCAGGGCTCCTTAACTATGGCTACACCTTC	CASSLSGLLNYGYTF
TRBD2	TRBV6-4	TRBJ2-7	-	TGTGCCAGCAGTGCGACTAGCGGGGGGGCCGTCGAGCAGTACTTC	CASSATSGGAVEQYF
-	TRBV7-2	TRBJ1-2	-	TGTGCCAGCAGCTTAGCCCCTGGTGGCTATGGCTACACCTTC	CASSLAPGGYGYTF
TRBD2	TRBV10-2	TRBJ2-1	-	TGCGCCAGCAGGCCCTCGTTGGCGGGAGGACACAATGAGCAGTTCTTC	CASRPSLAGGHNEQFF
-	TRBV5-5	TRBJ1-1	-	TGTGCCAGCAGACCGGTGGGGGGCGGTGAAGCTTTCTTT	CASRPVGGGEAFF
TRBD2	TRBV6-1	TRBJ2-3	-	TGTGCCAGCAGTGCGAGTCTTACTAGCGGGGGGGCTGTGGGGCAGTATTTT	CASSASLTSGGAVGQYF
-	TRBV19	TRBJ1-5	-	TGTGCCAGTAGGGTAACCAATAGCAATCAGCCCCAGCATTTT	CASRVTNSNQPQHF
-	TRBV5-1	TRBJ2-7	-	TGCGCCAGCAGCTTGGCCCCCGGGGCCTACGAGCAGTACTTC	CASSLAPGAYEQYF
TRBD1	TRBV28	TRBJ1-1	-	TGTGCCAGCAGCACACCGGGACAGGGAGGATCTGAAGCTTTCTTT	CASSTPGQGGSEAFF
TRBD1	TRBV10-2	TRBJ1-2	-	TGCGCCAGCCGAGTGGGACAGGGGCACGGCTACACCTTC	CASRVGQGHGYTF
-	TRBV30	TRBJ2-3	-	TGTGCCTGGAGCTGGGATCCCACAGATACGCAGTATTTT	CAWSWDPTDTQYF
TRBD1	TRBV9	TRBJ1-2	-	TGTGCCAGCAGCGTAGAGGGACAGGCATTATATGGCTACACCTTC	CASSVEGQALYGYTF
-	TRBV30	TRBJ1-2	-	TGTGCCTGGAGTGTATGGGGCTATGGCTACACCTTC	CAWSVWGYGYTF
-	TRBV7-9	TRBJ1-1	-	TGTGCCAGCAGCTTAGCGGGGTCGGGGTACACTGAAGCTTTCTTT	CASSLAGSGYTEAFF
-	TRBV2	TRBJ1-2	-	TGTGCCAGCAGTGAATCGATTGGAGGGGGGGTTTATGGCTACACCTTC	CASSESIGGGVYGYTF
TRBD1	TRBV10-3	TRBJ1-5	-	TGTGCCATCAGTGAAGGGACAGGGAAAAATCAGCCCCAGCATTTT	CAISEGTGKNQPQHF
TRBD1	TRBV29-1	TRBJ1-1	-	TGCAGCGTTTTCCTACAGGGGATGAACACTGAAGCTTTCTTT	CSVFLQGMNTEAFF
-	TRBV19	TRBJ1-1	-	TGTGCCAGTACCACCGGGACGCCCACTGAAGCTTTCTTT	CASTTGTPTEAFF
TRBD2	TRBV7-3	TRBJ2-7	-	TGTGCCAGCAGCTTAAGGCCTGGGAGGGACTACGAGCAGTACTTC	CASSLRPGRDYEQYF